Each of the 8 T cell receptor beta chains below was sequenced from the same sample in a study of blood T cell repertoires in COVID-19. Generated by immunoSEQ multiplex PCR, the TCRdb table keeps only in-frame clones and is missing some. The profile covers 50,000 or so clones, with approximately 85% appearing a single time and 15% to 20% taken by the ten largest. The specimen was peripheral blood. These receptors were collected from a human donor in a cohort sampled during active COVID-19.

The chain recombines TRBV27 with TRBJ2-7; a weak D match, TRBD1 (5 bases). The germline V and J ends were trimmed by 6 bases and 2 bases, with 14 bases remaining between them. The CDR3 consists of 14 residues. Germline assignment: CDR1 MNHEY and CDR2 SMNVEV (reference sequence). This chain's CDR3 is CASSQRQGPYEQYF. CDR3 nucleotide sequence: TGTGCCAGCAGCCAGAGGCAGGGTCCCTACGAGCAGTACTTC.

This chain joins TRBV4-1 and TRBJ2-7; 9 nucleotides agree with TRBD2. Unmatched junction bases numbered 8, after V lost 5 bases and J lost 0 bases. CDR1 MGHRA and CDR2 YSYEKL come from the germline V gene. The CDR3 loop spans 16 amino acids. CDR3 DNA: TGCGCCAGCAGCAAATATTATAGCGGGAGCTCCTACGAGCAGTACTTC. It is translated as CASSKYYSGSSYEQYF.

CDR3 sequence: CASSPNVNYGYTF. CDR3 sequence (DNA): TGTGCCAGCAGCCCTAACGTTAACTATGGCTACACCTTC. The gene calls are TRBV7-9 and TRBJ1-2; D unclear. Germline V gene lookup returns CDR1 SEHNR and CDR2 FQNEAQ (reference sequence). The length of the CDR3 is 13 residues. V dropped 5 bases and J dropped 1 base, with 8 bases sitting between them.

The chain uses TRBV30 and TRBJ1-6; TRBD1 might be the D (5 bases). CDR3 length equals 15 residues. CDR1 GTSNPN and CDR2 SVGIG come from the germline V gene (reference sequence). V lost 0 bases to trimming and J lost 3 bases, with 9 bases between them. The CDR3 nucleotides read TGTGCCTGGAGTGTTCTGGGGGGCTATAATTCACCCCTCCACTTT. The encoded protein is CAWSVLGGYNSPLHF.

This clone is a singleton in its sample. The gene calls are TRBV27 and TRBJ2-7, with a possible D match to TRBD2 (7 bases). Germline loops: CDR1 MNHEY, CDR2 SMNVEV (reference sequence). The CDR3 length is 15 residues. V lost 7 bases to trimming and J lost 2 bases, with 18 bases between them. The CDR3 reads CASTTAGAPPYEQYF. The CDR3 DNA reads TGTGCCAGCACCACGGCGGGGGCCCCGCCCTACGAGCAGTACTTC.

The V call is TRBV3-1 (or the pseudogene TRBV3-2), the J call TRBJ1-5; D is undetermined. Germline CDR1 and CDR2: LGHDT and YNNKEL (reference sequence). The CDR3 length is 13 residues. The CDR3 DNA is TGTGCGTCCGCTTACAATAGCAATCAGCCCCAGCATTTT. This sequence encodes CASAYNSNQPQHF.

The chain is built from TRBV28 and TRBJ1-1, with 12 bases that match TRBD1. In germline, CDR1 is MDHEN, CDR2 SYDVKM. This CDR3 has 17 residues. The J segment lost 5 bases and the V segment lost 6 bases, leaving 13 bases of the junction unmatched. The CDR3 region has the DNA TGTGCCAGCAGACGAACCGGGACAGGGGGCAGAAGAACTGAAGCTTTCTTT. This translates into CASRRTGTGGRRTEAFF.

V usage is TRBV7-2 and J usage is TRBJ2-1; possible D gene TRBD2, 5 bases. The V gene lost 4 bases and the J gene lost 7 bases, with 14 bases spanning the gap. The CDR3 has 14 residues. Per germline, CDR1 SGHTA and CDR2 FQGNSA. CDR3 in amino acids: CASSSTLLGNEQFF. The CDR3 coding sequence is TGTGCCAGCAGCTCGACCCTACTAGGGAATGAGCAGTTCTTC.